The clone carrying this TCR beta chain was observed many times. What it recognizes is unknown. Libraries of TCR beta came from iRepertoire HTBI primers plus Arm-PCR of CDR3 regions. TCRdb recomputed calls from the multiplex PCR reads with MiXCR, one row per CDR3 protein. The table includes about 470,000 distinct CDR3 sequences, 20% to 25% detected once. Time point meaning: persistent/refractory GD, antithyroid drugs over 5 years with positive TRAb. With RNA extracted from PBMCs as input, the TCR library was made. These data are taken from a study of regulatory T cells in long-lasting Graves disease. The CDR3 contains 13 residues. V lost 2 bases and J lost 8; bases outside the gene matches: 5. Per germline, CDR1 SGHTA and CDR2 FQGNSA. Study observations and caveats: Sharing of public clonotypes was greater in persistent patients (under 3,000) than in new patients (about 970). TRBV28, TRBJ1-2 and TRBJ2-5 emerged as the favored segments in persistent disease.

The rearrangement uses TRBV7-2 and TRBJ1-2; 7 bases line up with TRBD1. The sequence was collected from a female donor with Graves disease. The specimen comprised peripheral blood mononuclear cells (PBMCs), sampled when the disease was refractory, from a patient treated with antithyroid drugs. CDR3 nucleotide sequence: TGTGCCAGCAGCTTACGACAGGGCGAAGGCTACACCTTC. Encoded protein: CASSLRQGEGYTF.